Below, 13 T cell receptor beta chains from the same sample are listed, as sequenced in a study of PD-1 blockade in classical Hodgkin lymphoma. Libraries were prepared by immunoSEQ multiplex PCR; TCRdb keeps only in-frame clonotypes and omits some of them. The sample includes about 23,000 clones, approximately 88% of them seen just once. Noted time point: cycle 4 day 1 (C4D1), after 5 to 7 weeks of nivolumab. Relapses following autologous stem cell transplantation were seen in all patients, with brentuximab vedotin exposure varying. Specimen: peripheral blood mononuclear cells (PBMCs), collected before the fourth cycle of nivolumab. These receptors were taken from a human donor with classical Hodgkin lymphoma.

This clone was detected once. The genes are TRBV19 and TRBJ1-2, with TRBD1 matching 7 bases. The CDR3 has 16 amino acids. Trimming cost V 6 bases and J 7 bases; bases outside gene matches: 17. The germline V gene encodes CDR1 LNHDA and CDR2 SQIVND (reference sequence). CDR3 region: CASSETGIMFTGGYTF. CDR3 DNA sequence: TGTGCCAGTAGCGAGACAGGGATTATGTTTACAGGTGGCTACACCTTC.

This rearrangement joins TRBV7-8 to TRBJ2-1; D unresolved. Germline V gene lookup returns CDR1 SGHVS and CDR2 FQNEAQ. V dropped 1 base and J dropped 3 bases, with 7 bases sitting between them. This CDR3 has 14 residues. In DNA, the CDR3 is TGTGCCAGCAGCTTAGTTGGGGTCTACAATGAGCAGTTCTTC. Translated, it gives CASSLVGVYNEQFF.

The chain joins TRBV5-5 to TRBJ1-3; D possibly corresponds to TRBD1 (5 bases). V was shortened by 4 bases and J by 0 bases, with 11 bases between the two germline ends. The CDR3 sequence is 15 residues long. Germline V lookup: CDR1 SGHKS, CDR2 YYEKEE (reference sequence). CDR3 sequence reads: CASSLDRNSGNTIYF. CDR3 coding DNA: TGTGCCAGCAGCCTAGACAGAAACTCTGGAAACACCATATATTTT.

The rearrangement uses TRBV6-5 and TRBJ2-2, with TRBD2 matching over 7 bases. With V trimmed by 6 bases and J by 8 bases, 3 bases remained unmatched. Germline V gene sequence: CDR1 MNHEY, CDR2 SVGAGI. There are 12 residues in the CDR3. CDR3 DNA sequence: TGTGCCAGCAGGCCGGGAGGTGGGGAGCTGTTTTTT. It specifies CASRPGGGELFF.

The chain employs TRBV10-3 and TRBJ2-7; possibly TRBD1 or TRBD2 for D (5 bases each). The CDR3 is 11 amino acids. Germline V gene lookup returns CDR1 ENHRY and CDR2 SYGVKD. Trimming shortened V by 7 bases and J by 5 bases, and 9 bases separated the two germline ends. The CDR3 protein is CAIKGDHEQYF. CDR3 in DNA: TGTGCCATCAAAGGGGACCACGAGCAGTACTTC.

This clone was seen just once. The chain employs TRBV15 and TRBJ2-2, with 8 positions matching TRBD1. Unmatched junction bases numbered 7, after V lost 0 bases and J lost 7 bases. From germline, CDR1 is LNHNV and CDR2 YYDKDF (reference sequence). This CDR3 region has 16 residues. In DNA form, the CDR3 reads TGTGCCACCAGCAGAGACGGGCAGGGGGCTGTCGGGGAGCTGTTTTTT. Protein product: CATSRDGQGAVGELFF.

As regards this clone: Given a much more abundant clone one base away, this may be a read error. This CDR3 is also generated by other DNA sequences in the sample. The chain employs TRBV4-2 and TRBJ2-7; 10 positions agree with TRBD2. The length of the CDR3 is 15 residues. CDR1 and CDR2 (germline): LGHNA, YNFKEQ. The DNA for the CDR3 is TGTGCCAGCAGCCAACAGCGGGAGGGCTCCTATGAGCAGTACTTC. This translates into CASSQQREGSYEQYF.

DNA of the CDR3: TGTGCCAGCAGTTTCGGTGGAACCTACGAGCAGTACTTC. Protein: CASSFGGTYEQYF. The genes are TRBV27 and TRBJ2-7; D call uncertain. CDR3 length: 13 residues. Germline V lookup: CDR1 MNHEY, CDR2 SMNVEV (reference sequence). V was pared by 3 bases and J by 2 bases, with 8 bases between.

This clone occurred once. The V and J genes are TRBV6-1 and TRBJ2-1; weak D call: TRBD2 (6 bases). V was clipped by 6 bases and J by 7 bases, with 16 bases between them. There are 14 residues in the CDR3. Per the germline V gene, CDR1 is MNHNS and CDR2 is SASEGT. This CDR3 is CASRRLVAVNEQFF. The DNA for the CDR3 is TGTGCCAGCAGGAGACTAGTGGCTGTAAATGAGCAGTTCTTC.

The J gene is TRBJ1-2, the V gene TRBV7-6; weak D call: TRBD1 (6 bases). CDR1 and CDR2 (germline): SGHVS, FNYEAQ. This CDR3 region has 21 residues. Trimming removed 0 bases from V and 1 base from J, with 27 bases in between. The CDR3 loop is CASSLATKGKPGALHNYGYTF. The CDR3 nucleotides read TGTGCCAGCAGCTTAGCCACAAAGGGGAAGCCGGGGGCCCTCCATAACTATGGCTACACCTTC.

The gene calls are TRBV29-1 and TRBJ1-1; weak D call: TRBD1 (5 bases). Per the germline V gene, CDR1 is SQVTM and CDR2 is ANQGSEA. The CDR3 spans 11 residues. The V and J ends lost 8 bases and 11 bases respectively, with 18 bases between them. CDR3 protein: CSMILGGKAFF. The CDR3 nucleotides are TGCAGCATGATTCTTGGGGGTAAGGCTTTCTTT.

The chain links TRBV2 to TRBJ2-5; D is unclear. This CDR3 spans 11 amino acids. Trimming pared 8 bases from V and 2 bases from J, leaving 6 bases between. CDR1 is SNHLY, CDR2 FYNNEI, per germline. This CDR3 reads CASQLQETQYF. The CDR3 DNA reads TGTGCCAGCCAACTACAAGAGACCCAGTACTTC.

This clone was observed a single time. V usage is TRBV29-1 and J usage is TRBJ2-5, with D maybe TRBD1 (6 bases). Germline V lookup: CDR1 SQVTM, CDR2 ANQGSEA. Trimming removed 4 bases at V and 4 bases at J, with 13 bases between. The CDR3 runs 13 residues. This CDR3 is CSVGDRGGETQYF. The DNA of the CDR3 is TGCAGCGTTGGAGATAGAGGGGGAGAGACCCAGTACTTC. The variable domain in full, completed from reference TRBV29-1 and TRBJ2-5, reads SAVISQKPSRDICQRGTSLTIQCQVDSQVTMMFWYRQQPGQSLTLIATANQGSEATYESGFVIDKFPISRPNLTFSTLTVSNMSPEDSSIYLCSVGDRGGETQYFGPGTRLLVL.